The present T cell receptor (beta chain) was sequenced within a study of a mutant IDH1 vaccine in newly diagnosed glioma (dated by TCRdb to the early 2020s). General notes on the study: In the chemotherapy-containing groups, vaccination started alongside temozolomide cycles, whereas in patients who had radiotherapy alone it started 4-6 weeks after radiotherapy. The 30 to 40 treated patients were approximately 62% male and about 40% female, with a mean age of about 43 years. The week-35 safety follow-up took place at visit V12, and the week-47 end of study took place at visit V13. Before enrollment, patients had received standard therapy of radiotherapy alone, temozolomide alone, or radiochemotherapy with temozolomide; most received the combination. For exploratory analyses, 25 to 30 treated patients had longitudinal TCRB deep sequencing done wherever samples were available. Peripheral blood was drawn at six visits: V03 (baseline), V05, V07, V10, V12 and V13.

The germline V gene provides CDR1 SGHTA and CDR2 FQGNSA. V was cut back by 5 bases and J by 2 bases, leaving a gap of 16 bases between them. From the cysteine up to the phenylalanine, the CDR3 has a length of 15 residues. Just the 45-base CDR3 DNA is kept, in frame starting at base 1. Study-wide conclusions, independent of this receptor: The authors stated that sample limitations prevented analyses of patient blood samples from being reproduced. Pseudoprogression seemed to be unrelated to changes in the top peripheral T cell clonotypes found by TCRB sequencing. Availability determined which PBMC samples were chosen for TCRB deep sequencing. Immune responses induced by the vaccine were seen in roughly 95% of patients across multiple MHC alleles.

The receptor library was made with the immunoSEQ multiplex PCR assay. Following the manufacturer's protocol, the hsTCRB Kit was used to amplify rearranged TCR beta chain sequences. Sequencing of TCRB libraries was carried out on an Illumina MiSeq. For the original study's pipeline: The kit vendor's proprietary platform handled demultiplexing, trimming and gene mapping. TCRdb took over this immuneACCESS table, retaining in-frame rearrangements with V and J assigned. Such tables are incomplete; in checked studies, under half of the missing clones stem from an unresolved V gene, and the remainder is unexplained. The V and J calls and the clone size are those of that table, but D and trimming were determined from the DNA. In this sample the table shows tens of thousands of clones, around 87% of which occur a single time. In total, the top ten clones hold 2% of the sample. Details on this clone: The antigen it binds to is not known. The record has no base qualities; no much larger clone is one base away.

This specimen's time point label, per the study, means: week 35, safety follow-up. Every vaccine dose consisted of 300 ug of a 20-mer mutant IDH1 peptide in Montanide, administered subcutaneously together with topical imiquimod. Across visits V03 through V10, patients got a total of eight vaccinations, given in weeks 1, 3, 5, 7, 11, 15, 19 and 23. The donors had newly diagnosed IDH1-mutant astrocytomas of WHO grade 3 or 4 that showed loss of nuclear ATRX. The samples were drawn from NOA16, a multicentre, single-arm, open-label phase I trial in Germany that tested a mutant IDH1 peptide vaccine in humans for the first time. Genomic DNA for TCRB sequencing was extracted from EDTA blood using the DNeasy Blood and Tissue Kit.

This clonotype originated in a young man with glioma. This chain joins TRBV7-2 to TRBJ2-7; the D gene remains uncertain. Sequencing was performed on PBMCs, taken from a glioma patient whose treatment included an IDH1 peptide vaccine. The nucleotide sequence is given as TGTGCCAGCAGCCGAATCACTATATCCCCCTACGAGCAGTACTTC. It codes for CASSRITISPYEQYF.